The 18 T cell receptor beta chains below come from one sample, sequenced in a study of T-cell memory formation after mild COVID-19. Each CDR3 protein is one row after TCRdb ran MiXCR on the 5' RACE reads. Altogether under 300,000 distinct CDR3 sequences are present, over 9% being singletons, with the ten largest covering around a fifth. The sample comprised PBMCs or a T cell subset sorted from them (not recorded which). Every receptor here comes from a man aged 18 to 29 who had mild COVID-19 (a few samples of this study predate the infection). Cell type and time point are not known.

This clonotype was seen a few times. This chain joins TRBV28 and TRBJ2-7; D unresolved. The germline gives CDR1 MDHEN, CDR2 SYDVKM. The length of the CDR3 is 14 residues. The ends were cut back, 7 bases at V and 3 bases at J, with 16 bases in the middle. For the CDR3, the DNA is TGTGCCAGCACTTTGACCTCAGGCTTCTACGAGCAGTACTTC. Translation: CASTLTSGFYEQYF.

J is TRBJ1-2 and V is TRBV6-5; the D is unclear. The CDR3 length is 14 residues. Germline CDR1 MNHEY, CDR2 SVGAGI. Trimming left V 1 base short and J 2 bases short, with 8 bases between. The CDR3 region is CASSYYKGNYGYTF. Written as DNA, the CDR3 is TGTGCCAGCAGTTACTACAAAGGGAACTATGGCTACACCTTC.

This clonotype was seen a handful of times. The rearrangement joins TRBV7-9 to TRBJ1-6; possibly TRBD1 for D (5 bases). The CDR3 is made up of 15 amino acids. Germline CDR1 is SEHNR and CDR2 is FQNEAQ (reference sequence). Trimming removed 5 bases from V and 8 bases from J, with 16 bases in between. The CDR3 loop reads CASSLGGRGHSPLHF. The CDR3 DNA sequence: TGTGCCAGCAGCCTCGGAGGGAGGGGACATTCACCCCTCCACTTT.

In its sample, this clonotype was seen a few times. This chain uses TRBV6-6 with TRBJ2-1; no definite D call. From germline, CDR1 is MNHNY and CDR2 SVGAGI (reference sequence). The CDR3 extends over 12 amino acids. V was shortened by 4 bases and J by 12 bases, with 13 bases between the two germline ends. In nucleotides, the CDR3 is TGTGCCAGCAGTTGGGCCCTAAGGACGCAGTTCTTC. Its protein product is CASSWALRTQFF.

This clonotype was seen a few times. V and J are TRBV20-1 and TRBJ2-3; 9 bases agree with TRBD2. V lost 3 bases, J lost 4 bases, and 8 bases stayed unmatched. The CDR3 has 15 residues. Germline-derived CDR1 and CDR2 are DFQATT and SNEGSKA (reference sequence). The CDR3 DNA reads TGCAGTGCTAGTCGTGCTAGCGGGGCGGCAGATACGCAGTATTTT. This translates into CSASRASGAADTQYF.

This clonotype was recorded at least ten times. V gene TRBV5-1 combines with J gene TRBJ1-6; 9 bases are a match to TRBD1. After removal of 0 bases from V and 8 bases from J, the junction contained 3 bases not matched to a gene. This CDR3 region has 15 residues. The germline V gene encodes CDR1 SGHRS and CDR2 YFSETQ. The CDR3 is CASSLEGQGYSPLHF. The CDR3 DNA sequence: TGCGCCAGCAGCTTGGAGGGACAGGGCTATTCACCCCTCCACTTT.

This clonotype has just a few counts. CDR3 sequence reads: CASSPPGTGVDTQYF. The CDR3 coding sequence is TGTGCCAGCAGCCCCCCCGGCACAGGGGTAGATACGCAGTATTTT. This sequence joins TRBV6-2 or TRBV6-3 and TRBJ2-3; 7 bases are a match to TRBD1. V gave up 6 bases and J gave up 5 bases; unmatched junction bases: 11. This CDR3 is built from 15 residues. CDR1 is MNHEY and CDR2 is SVGEGT in the germline V gene.

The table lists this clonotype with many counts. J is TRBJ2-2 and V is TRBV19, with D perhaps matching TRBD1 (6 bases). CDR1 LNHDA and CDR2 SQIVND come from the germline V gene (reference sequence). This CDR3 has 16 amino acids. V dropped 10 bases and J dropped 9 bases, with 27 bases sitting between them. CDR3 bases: TGTGCCATTGGGAAACAGACAGGCTTGGGTAACCGGGAGCTGTTTTTT. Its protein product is CAIGKQTGLGNRELFF.

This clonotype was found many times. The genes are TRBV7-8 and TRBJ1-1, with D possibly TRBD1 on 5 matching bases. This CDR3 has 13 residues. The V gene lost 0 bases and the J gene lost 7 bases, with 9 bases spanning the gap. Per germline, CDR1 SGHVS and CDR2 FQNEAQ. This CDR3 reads CASSLARQIEAFF. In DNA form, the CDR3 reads TGTGCCAGCAGCTTAGCGAGACAGATTGAAGCTTTCTTT.

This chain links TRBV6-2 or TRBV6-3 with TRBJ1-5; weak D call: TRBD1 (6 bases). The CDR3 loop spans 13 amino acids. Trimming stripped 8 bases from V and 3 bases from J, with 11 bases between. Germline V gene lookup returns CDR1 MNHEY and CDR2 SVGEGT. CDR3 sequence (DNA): TGTGCCAGCGACCGGGACAACAATCAGCCCCAGCATTTT. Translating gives CASDRDNNQPQHF.

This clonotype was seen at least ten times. For the CDR3, the DNA is TGCAGTGCTACCGCCGGGACATCGAACCATTACGAGCAGTACGTC. The encoded protein is CSATAGTSNHYEQYV. The V gene is TRBV20-1, the J gene TRBJ2-7; tentative D call: TRBD1 (6 bases). V was shortened by 4 bases and J by 4 bases, with 20 bases between the two germline ends. The CDR3 is made up of 15 amino acids. CDR1 is DFQATT, CDR2 SNEGSKA, per germline (reference sequence).

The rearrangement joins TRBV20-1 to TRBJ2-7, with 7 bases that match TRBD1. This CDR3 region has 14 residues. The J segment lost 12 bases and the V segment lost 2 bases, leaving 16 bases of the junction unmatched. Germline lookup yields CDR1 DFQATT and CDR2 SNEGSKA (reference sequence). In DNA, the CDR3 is TGCAGTGCTAGATTGCCGACAGGGTCTGGGGGCCTGTACTTC. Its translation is CSARLPTGSGGLYF.

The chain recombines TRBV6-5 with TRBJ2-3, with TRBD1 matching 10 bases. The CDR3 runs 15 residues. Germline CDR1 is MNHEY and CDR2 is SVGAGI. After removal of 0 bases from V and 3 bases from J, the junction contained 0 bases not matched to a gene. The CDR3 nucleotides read TGTGCCAGCAGTTACTCGGGACAGGGGACAGATACGCAGTATTTT. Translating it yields CASSYSGQGTDTQYF.

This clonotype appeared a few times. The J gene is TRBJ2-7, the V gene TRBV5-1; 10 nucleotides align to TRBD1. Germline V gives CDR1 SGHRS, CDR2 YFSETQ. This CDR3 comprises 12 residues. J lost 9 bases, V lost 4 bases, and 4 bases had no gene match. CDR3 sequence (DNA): TGCGCCAGCAGCGCCGGACAGGGGGGGCAGTACTTC. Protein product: CASSAGQGGQYF.

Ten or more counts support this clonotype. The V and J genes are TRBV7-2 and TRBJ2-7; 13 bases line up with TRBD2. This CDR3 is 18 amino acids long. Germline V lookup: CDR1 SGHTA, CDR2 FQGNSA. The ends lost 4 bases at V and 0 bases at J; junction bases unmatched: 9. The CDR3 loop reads CASSSPGLAGTNSYEQYF. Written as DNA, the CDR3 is TGTGCCAGCAGCTCGCCGGGACTAGCGGGGACGAACTCCTACGAGCAGTACTTC.

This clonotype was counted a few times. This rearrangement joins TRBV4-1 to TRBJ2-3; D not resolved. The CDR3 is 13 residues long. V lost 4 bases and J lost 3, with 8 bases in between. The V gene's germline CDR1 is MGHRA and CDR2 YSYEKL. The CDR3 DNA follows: TGCGCCAGCAGCCCGCTACTAACAGATACGCAGTATTTT. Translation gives CASSPLLTDTQYF.

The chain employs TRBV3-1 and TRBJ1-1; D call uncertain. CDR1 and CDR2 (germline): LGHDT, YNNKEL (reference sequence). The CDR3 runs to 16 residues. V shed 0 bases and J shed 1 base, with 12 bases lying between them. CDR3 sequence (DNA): TGTGCCAGCAGCCAAGATCTCCGGCAGTGGAACACTGAAGCTTTCTTT. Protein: CASSQDLRQWNTEAFF.

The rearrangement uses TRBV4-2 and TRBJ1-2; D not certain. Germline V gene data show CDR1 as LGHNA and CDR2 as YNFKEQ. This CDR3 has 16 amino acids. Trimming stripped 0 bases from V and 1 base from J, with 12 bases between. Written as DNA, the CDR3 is TGTGCCAGCAGCCAAGATCAGGCAGGTTTTAACTATGGCTACACCTTC. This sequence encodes CASSQDQAGFNYGYTF.